The 17 T cell receptor beta chains below all came from one sample that was sequenced in a study of a mutant IDH1 vaccine in newly diagnosed glioma. Only in-frame clones appear in the TCRdb table, and some are missing; sequencing was by immunoSEQ multiplex PCR. The sample has roughly 28,000 clones, approximately 88% seen once. Antigens of these TCRs are unknown. Time point defined: week 5, during vaccination. Vaccinated patients received 300 ug of mutant IDH1 20-mer peptide per dose, with topical imiquimod. This sample comprised PBMCs, obtained from a glioma patient whose treatment included an IDH1 peptide vaccine. Receptors originate from a man younger than 30 with glioma.

The chain couples TRBV6-5 to TRBJ2-7; 9 bases fit TRBD1. Germline-derived CDR1 and CDR2 are MNHEY and SVGAGI. V shed 5 bases and J 5 bases; nucleotides not matched to a gene: 10. The CDR3 has 15 amino acids. In DNA form, the CDR3 reads TGTGCCAGCAGTGCCGGGACAGGGCGGAGGGACGAGCAGTACTTC. Protein product: CASSAGTGRRDEQYF.

This clone was observed a single time. The chain carries TRBV7-2 and TRBJ1-4; D is undetermined. CDR1 is SGHTA and CDR2 is FQGNSA in the germline V gene. CDR3 length: 14 amino acids. Trimming left V 4 bases short and J 8 bases short, with 14 bases between. CDR3 in DNA: TGTGCCAGCAGCTCCCGGCCCCTCGAGGAAAAACTGTTTTTT. This codes for CASSSRPLEEKLFF.

In this sample, this clone turned up once. The V gene is TRBV4-1, the J gene TRBJ1-2; D not resolved. The CDR3 has 12 amino acids. Germline V gene data show CDR1 as MGHRA and CDR2 as YSYEKL. The germline V and J ends were trimmed by 1 base and 7 bases, with 7 bases remaining between them. In DNA form, the CDR3 reads TGCGCCAGCAGCCAAGGGATTTCTGGCTACACCTTC. Translated: CASSQGISGYTF.

This rearrangement joins TRBV5-1 to TRBJ2-6; 10 bases line up with TRBD2. Germline V lookup: CDR1 SGHRS, CDR2 YFSETQ. The CDR3 has 20 residues. Trimming cost V 4 bases and J 1 base; bases outside gene matches: 14. The CDR3 spells CASSPFPGLADSSGANVLTF. CDR3 coding DNA: TGCGCCAGCAGCCCCTTCCCCGGACTAGCGGATTCATCTGGGGCCAACGTCCTGACTTTC. The entire variable domain, with the rest obtained from reference TRBV5-1 and TRBJ2-6, is as follows: KAGVTQTPRYLIKTRGQQVTLSCSPISGHRSVSWYQQTPGQGLQFLFEYFSETQRNKGNFPGRFSGRQFSNSRSEMNVSTLELGDSALYLCASSPFPGLADSSGANVLTFGAGSRLTVL.

This chain connects TRBV27 to TRBJ2-1, with D perhaps matching TRBD1 (6 bases). The V gene lost 3 bases and the J gene lost 4 bases, with 7 bases spanning the gap. The CDR3 consists of 13 residues. CDR1 and CDR2 (germline): MNHEY, SMNVEV (reference sequence). CDR3 residues: CASSFTGYNEQFF. The CDR3 region has the DNA TGTGCCAGCAGTTTCACAGGGTACAATGAGCAGTTCTTC.

This clone has more than one count but fewer than ten. The chain combines TRBV4-1 with TRBJ2-7, with TRBD2 identical over 11 bases. Germline V gene lookup returns CDR1 MGHRA and CDR2 YSYEKL. This CDR3 is built from 14 residues. V lost 1 base, J lost 12 bases, and 8 bases stayed unmatched. CDR3 sequence (DNA): TGCGCCAGCAGCCAAGCACCGGGGACTAGCGGTTTGTACTTC. Translated, it gives CASSQAPGTSGLYF.

J is TRBJ1-2 and V is TRBV6-5; tentative D call: TRBD1 (5 bases). The CDR3 covers 14 residues. V gave up 2 bases and J gave up 7 bases, with 14 bases separating them. In germline, CDR1 is MNHEY, CDR2 SVGAGI. The CDR3: CASSYNRAGGGYTF. The CDR3, as DNA: TGTGCCAGCAGTTACAACCGGGCCGGGGGTGGCTACACCTTC.

The rearrangement links TRBV30 to TRBJ1-2; 8 nucleotides line up with TRBD1. This CDR3 is built from 14 residues. CDR1 is GTSNPN and CDR2 is SVGIG in the germline V gene (reference sequence). J was trimmed by 3 bases and V by 1 base; bases with no gene match: 4. The CDR3 nucleotides are TGTGCCTGGAGTGGGGGACAGGCCCACTATGGCTACACCTTC. Its translation is CAWSGGQAHYGYTF.

The chain couples TRBV5-6 to TRBJ2-7; D possibly corresponds to TRBD2 (6 bases). The CDR3 sequence is 13 residues long. The germline CDR1 and CDR2 sequences are SGHDT and YYEEEE. The germline V and J ends were trimmed by 8 bases and 4 bases, with 16 bases remaining between them. CDR3 nucleotide sequence: TGTGCCAGTAATAGAGCGGGCGTATACGAGCAGTACTTC. Translation: CASNRAGVYEQYF.

The chain links TRBV9 to TRBJ2-1; 13 nucleotides agree with TRBD2. V shed 4 bases and J 7 bases; nucleotides not matched to a gene: 5. Germline V lookup: CDR1 SGDLS, CDR2 YYNGEE. The CDR3 totals 15 residues. Here the CDR3 DNA reads TGTGCCAGCAGCCCCCGACTAGCGGGAGGTAATGAGCAGTTCTTC. This encodes CASSPRLAGGNEQFF.

The J gene is TRBJ2-6, the V gene TRBV7-9; 11 nucleotides agree with TRBD1. The ends lost 5 bases at V and 3 bases at J; junction bases unmatched: 6. CDR1 is SEHNR and CDR2 is FQNEAQ in the germline V gene (reference sequence). The CDR3 has 17 residues. This chain's CDR3 is CASSPRTGGNGANVLTF. In DNA, the CDR3 is TGTGCCAGCAGCCCAAGGACAGGGGGCAATGGGGCCAACGTCCTGACTTTC.

The chain carries TRBV6-4 and TRBJ2-1, with D tentatively TRBD2 (6 bases). CDR1 and CDR2 (germline): MRHNA, SNTAGT. This CDR3 is 15 amino acids long. With 0 bases removed from V and 6 bases from J, the gap between germline ends came to 12 bases. Here the CDR3 reads CASSDSAGSANEQFF. CDR3 nucleotide sequence: TGTGCCAGCAGTGACTCGGCGGGATCTGCCAATGAGCAGTTCTTC.

CDR3: CASSLAPSRTYNEQFF. DNA of the CDR3: TGTGCCAGCAGCTTAGCCCCATCCCGGACCTACAATGAGCAGTTCTTC. The rearrangement joins TRBV7-6 to TRBJ2-1; D unresolved. The CDR3 spans 16 residues. The V gene lost 0 bases and the J gene lost 2 bases, with 11 bases spanning the gap. Germline lookup yields CDR1 SGHVS and CDR2 FNYEAQ.

This clone was seen just once. The chain has TRBV10-3 and TRBJ1-2, with 10 bases aligning to TRBD1. Trimming took 6 bases from V and 7 from J; bases not matched to a gene: 8. Germline V gene sequence: CDR1 ENHRY, CDR2 SYGVKD. This CDR3 has 14 amino acids. The CDR3 reads CAISADRGTAGYTF. CDR3 DNA sequence: TGTGCCATCAGCGCGGACAGGGGGACAGCTGGCTACACCTTC.

The CDR3: CASSELASGGYNEQFF. As DNA, the CDR3 is TGCGCCAGCAGTGAGTTGGCTAGCGGTGGTTACAATGAGCAGTTCTTC. V gene TRBV10-1 combines with J gene TRBJ2-1; TRBD2 agrees at 7 bases. This CDR3 region has 16 residues. Germline trimming cut 1 base from V and 4 bases from J; bases unmatched to any gene: 7. Per the germline V gene, CDR1 is WNHNN and CDR2 is SYGVQD (reference sequence).

The chain has TRBV7-9 and TRBJ2-7; 10 bases line up with TRBD1. Germline trimming cut 5 bases from V and 4 bases from J; bases unmatched to any gene: 5. CDR1 SEHNR and CDR2 FQNEAQ come from the germline V gene (reference sequence). The CDR3 length is 14 residues. CDR3 in DNA: TGTGCCAGCAGCCAGGGACAGGGGCTTTACGAGCAGTACTTC. Protein: CASSQGQGLYEQYF.

The gene calls are TRBV7-2 and TRBJ1-1; the D gene is possibly TRBD1 (5 bases). In germline, CDR1 is SGHTA, CDR2 FQGNSA. V gave up 1 base and J gave up 5 bases, with 14 bases separating them. The CDR3 contains 15 residues. DNA for the CDR3: TGTGCCAGCAGCTTAGGGAGTCAGGGTGGAACTGAAGCTTTCTTT. This codes for CASSLGSQGGTEAFF.